This TCR beta chain came from a study of shared clonotypes between healthy human individuals (dated by TCRdb to the early 2020s). Broadly, across the study: A couple of women and a few men aged 18 to 49 years were included in the cohort. To increase sequencing depth and limit assay-specific biases, TCR repertoire library preparation and sequencing were carried out by different laboratories using diverse techniques. Leukapheresis yielded between about 0.9 and 8.9 billion PBMCs per donor. To estimate repertoire size and how much clonotypes are shared between individuals, the study performed deep sequencing of blood TCR repertoires from five healthy adults. For each donor, three plates each were used for CD4 naive and CD4 memory, two plates were used for CD8 naive, and one plate was used for CD8 memory. Broad study findings and their caveats: The small number of donors limited the genetic and exposure-history diversity represented. Compared with non-shared clonotypes, the clonotypes found in all four sorted-subset donors had higher generation probabilities. Naive subsets generally had larger estimated clonotype richness than memory subsets did. Pairwise subsampling led to the expectation that sequencing depth would affect the degree of clonotype sharing among donors. Sampling was restricted to blood, and TCR repertoires in tissue are likely to differ from TCR repertoires in blood. Rarefaction of sorted-subset datasets indicated incomplete sequencing despite the large sequencing depth. Approximately 5% of naive CD4, 3.5% of naive CD8, 2.3% of memory CD4, and about 0.4% of memory CD8 clonotypes were shared across several donors.

CD8 naive samples were CD45RO-negative cells positively selected for CCR7, giving a CD45RA+CCR7+ population that excluded TemRA cells. Healthy HIV-negative adults with no recently reported acute infections or vaccinations were included as donors. Every donor was a Caucasian adult living in Nashville, Tennessee, USA. After blood collection by leukapheresis, PBMCs were isolated using Ficoll-Histopaque density gradient centrifugation and then cryopreserved in the vapor phase of liquid nitrogen. Analytical flow cytometry was used to check the purity and quantity of each magnetically sorted T cell population. From each sorted fraction, genomic DNA was isolated and quantified by UV absorbance on a Nanodrop 2000c. In the case of this clone: The antigen this receptor binds is unknown. No qualities accompany the bases; no much larger clone lies one base away.

Using the deep immunoSEQ assay, multiplex PCR amplified TCR CDR3 regions from genomic DNA. Genomic DNA extracted from each cell subset was distributed evenly over all wells of several immunoSEQ 96-well plates, and each plate served as one replicate. For sorted subsets, approximately 190 ng of genomic DNA, equivalent to around 29,000 T cell genomes, went into each replicate PCR. The purified libraries were quantified using a Qubit 3.0 fluorometer, sized with a Bioanalyzer 2100, and then quantified again using the KAPA Library Quantification kit. Every immunoSEQ 96-well plate was sequenced on a separate single-read 150-cycle Illumina NextSeq 550 flow cell. Per the original workflow: Because only junctional sequences without quality scores were contained in the immunoSEQ output, filtering matching that applied to full-length reads could not be performed. Sequences were annotated with PyIR, a Python wrapper for IgBLAST v1.9, using IMGT germline references to assign V/J genes and CDR3. Any read was removed if the V/J assignment was weak (E-value above 1e-6), the CDR3 was missing, or the read contained stop codons, out-of-frame junctions, or ambiguous translated residues. A V3J clonotype was defined by an identical inferred V gene, J gene, and CDR3 amino acid sequence. Percentage overlap between repertoires was computed as shared unique clonotypes divided by the size of the smaller repertoire. RTK rarefaction, the Chao1 estimator, and Recon v2.1 estimates of unobserved clonotypes were used to assess repertoire richness. Generation probabilities were computed with OLGA for all TCRbeta clonotypes obtained by the gDNA method from several donors. This is the immuneACCESS table as TCRdb keeps it, with only in-frame sequences that have V and J called. A part of the clones is gone; compared with another copy, unresolved V genes explain less than half, and the rest is unexplained. For V, J and clone size, that table is used; D and trimming come from the DNA. This sample comprises about 820,000 clones, 85% to 95% of them detected only once. The leading ten clones occupy approximately 25% of the sample.

From the germline V gene, CDR1 is SGHVS and CDR2 is FQNEAQ. Measured from the cysteine to the phenylalanine, the CDR3 is 14 residues long. Kept here is only the CDR3 DNA, which spans 42 bases and is read in frame from base 1. Between the V and J ends, shortened by 5 bases and 4 bases respectively, the junction contains 12 bases. The sample consisted of naive CD8+ T cells sorted from blood. The cell subset or site tag for this specimen amounts to: CD45RA+CCR7+. This receptor was taken from a man aged 25 to 45 in good health. The chain employs TRBV7-8 and TRBJ2-1; TRBD2 is perhaps the D gene, given 5 matching bases. The bases read TGTGCCAGCAGCCCGCGGGTTAATTACAATGAGCAGTTCTTC. It encodes CASSPRVNYNEQFF.